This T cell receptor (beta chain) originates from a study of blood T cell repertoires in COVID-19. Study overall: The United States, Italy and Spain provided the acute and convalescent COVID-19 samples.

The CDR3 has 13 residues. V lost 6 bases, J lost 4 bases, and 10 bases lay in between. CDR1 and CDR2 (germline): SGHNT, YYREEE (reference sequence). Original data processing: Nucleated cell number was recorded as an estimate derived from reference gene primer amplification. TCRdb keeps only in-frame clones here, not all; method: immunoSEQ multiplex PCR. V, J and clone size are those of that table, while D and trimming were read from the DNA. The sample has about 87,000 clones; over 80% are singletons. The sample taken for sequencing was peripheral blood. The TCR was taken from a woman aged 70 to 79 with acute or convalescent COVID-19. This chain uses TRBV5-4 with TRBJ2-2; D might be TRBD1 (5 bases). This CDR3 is CASKQGSTGELFF. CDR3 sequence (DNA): TGTGCCAGCAAGCAGGGAAGCACCGGGGAGCTGTTTTTT. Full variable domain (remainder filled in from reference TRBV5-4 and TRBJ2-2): ETGVTQSPTHLIKTRGQQVTLRCSSQSGHNTVSWYQQALGQGPQFIFQYYREEENGRGNFPPRFSGLQFPNYSSELNVNALELDDSALYLCASKQGSTGELFFGEGSRLTVL.